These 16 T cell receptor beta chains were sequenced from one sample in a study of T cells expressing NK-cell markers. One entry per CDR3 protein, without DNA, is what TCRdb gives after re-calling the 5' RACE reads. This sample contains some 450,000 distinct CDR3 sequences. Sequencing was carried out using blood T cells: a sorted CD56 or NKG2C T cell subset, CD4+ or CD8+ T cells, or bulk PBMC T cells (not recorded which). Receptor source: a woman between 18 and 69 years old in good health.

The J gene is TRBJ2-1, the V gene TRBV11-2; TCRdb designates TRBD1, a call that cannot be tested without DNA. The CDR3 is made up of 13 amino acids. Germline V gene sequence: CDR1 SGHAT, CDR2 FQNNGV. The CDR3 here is CASSLGVAGWQFF. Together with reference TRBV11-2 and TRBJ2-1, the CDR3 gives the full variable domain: EAGVAQSPRYKIIEKRQSVAFWCNPISGHATLYWYQQILGQGPKLLIQFQNNGVVDDSQLPKDRFSAERLKGVDSTLKIQPAKLEDSAVYLCASSLGVAGWQFFGPGTRLTVL.

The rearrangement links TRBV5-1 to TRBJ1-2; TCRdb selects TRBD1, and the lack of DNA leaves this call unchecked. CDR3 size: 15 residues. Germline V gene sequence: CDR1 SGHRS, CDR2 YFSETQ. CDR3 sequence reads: CASSYAGTEGLGYTF.

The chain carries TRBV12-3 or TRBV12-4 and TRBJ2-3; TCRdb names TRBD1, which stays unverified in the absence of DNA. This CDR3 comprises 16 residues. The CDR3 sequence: CASSWTGTGGTDTQYF.

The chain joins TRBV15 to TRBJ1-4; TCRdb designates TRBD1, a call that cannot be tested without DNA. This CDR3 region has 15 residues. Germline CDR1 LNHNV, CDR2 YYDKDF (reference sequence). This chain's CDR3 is CATSRGVSANEKLFF.

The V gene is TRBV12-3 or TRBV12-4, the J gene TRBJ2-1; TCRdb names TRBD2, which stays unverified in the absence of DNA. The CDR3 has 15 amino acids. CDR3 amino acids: CASTVSGGTCNEQFF.

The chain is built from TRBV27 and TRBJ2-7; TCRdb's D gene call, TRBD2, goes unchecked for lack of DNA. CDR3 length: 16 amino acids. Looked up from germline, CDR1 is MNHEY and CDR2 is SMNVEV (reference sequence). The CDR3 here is CASSLSASGESYEQYF.

This CDR3 reads CASSYGGRRTEAFF. The genes are TRBV5-1 and TRBJ1-1; the D call of TRBD1 rests on TCRdb alone, since no DNA is present to check it. Germline V CDR1 and CDR2: SGHRS, YFSETQ. The length of the CDR3 is 14 residues.

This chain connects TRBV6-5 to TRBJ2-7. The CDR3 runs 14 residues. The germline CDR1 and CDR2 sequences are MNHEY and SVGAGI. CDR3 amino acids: CASSYSKGSYEQYF.

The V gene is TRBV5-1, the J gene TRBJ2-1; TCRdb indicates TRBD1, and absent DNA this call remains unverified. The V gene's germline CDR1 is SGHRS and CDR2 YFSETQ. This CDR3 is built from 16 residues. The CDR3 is CASSHTTGTPNNEQFF.

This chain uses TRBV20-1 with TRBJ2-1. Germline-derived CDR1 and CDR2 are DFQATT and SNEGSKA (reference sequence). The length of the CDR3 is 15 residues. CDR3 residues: CSASRTGTTYNEQFF.

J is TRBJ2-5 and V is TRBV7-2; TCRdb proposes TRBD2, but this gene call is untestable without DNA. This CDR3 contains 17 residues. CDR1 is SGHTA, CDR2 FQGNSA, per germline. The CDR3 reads CASSLGSGTSGKETQYF.

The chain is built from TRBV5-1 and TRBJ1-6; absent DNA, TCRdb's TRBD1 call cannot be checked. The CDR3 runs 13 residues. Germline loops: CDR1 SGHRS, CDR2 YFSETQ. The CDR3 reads CASSPRPNSPLHF.

The CDR3 sequence is CASSEGAWLAEAFF. V is TRBV19 and J is TRBJ1-1; TCRdb lists TRBD1, though no DNA is available to test this call. There are 14 residues in the CDR3. Germline values: CDR1 LNHDA, CDR2 SQIVND (reference sequence). Variable domain in full (rest from reference TRBV19 and TRBJ1-1): DGGITQSPKYLFRKEGQNVTLSCEQNLNHDAMYWYRQDPGQGLRLIYYSQIVNDFQKGDIAEGYSVSREKKESFPLTVTSAQKNPTAFYLCASSEGAWLAEAFFGQGTRLTVV.

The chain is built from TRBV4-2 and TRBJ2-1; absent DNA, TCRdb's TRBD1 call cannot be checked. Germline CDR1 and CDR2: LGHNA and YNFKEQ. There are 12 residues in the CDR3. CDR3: CASSQDRGEQFF.

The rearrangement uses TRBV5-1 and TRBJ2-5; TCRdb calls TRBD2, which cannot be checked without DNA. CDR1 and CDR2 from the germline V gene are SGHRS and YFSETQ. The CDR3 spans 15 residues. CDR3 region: CASRRNSGEGETQYF.

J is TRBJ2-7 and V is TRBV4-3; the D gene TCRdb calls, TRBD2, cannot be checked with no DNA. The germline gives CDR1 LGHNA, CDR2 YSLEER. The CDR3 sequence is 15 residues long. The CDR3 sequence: CASSRGLAGVDEQYF.